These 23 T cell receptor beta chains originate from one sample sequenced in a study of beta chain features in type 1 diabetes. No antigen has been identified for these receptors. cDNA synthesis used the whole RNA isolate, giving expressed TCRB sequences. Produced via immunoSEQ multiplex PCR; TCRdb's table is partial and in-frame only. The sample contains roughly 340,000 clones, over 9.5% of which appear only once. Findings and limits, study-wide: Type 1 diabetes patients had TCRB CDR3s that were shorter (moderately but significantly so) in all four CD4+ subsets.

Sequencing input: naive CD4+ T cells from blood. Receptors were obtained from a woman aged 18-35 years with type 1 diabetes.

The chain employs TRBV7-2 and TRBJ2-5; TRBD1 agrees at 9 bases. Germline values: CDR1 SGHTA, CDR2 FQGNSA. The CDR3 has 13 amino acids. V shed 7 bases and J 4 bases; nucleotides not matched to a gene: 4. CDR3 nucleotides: TGTGCCAGCAACCAGGGACAGGGAGAGACCCAGTACTTC. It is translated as CASNQGQGETQYF. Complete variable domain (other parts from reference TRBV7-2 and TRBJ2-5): GAGVSQSPSNKVTEKGKDVELRCDPISGHTALYWYRQSLGQGLEFLIYFQGNSAPDKSGLPSDRFSAERTGGSVSTLTIQRTQQEDSAVYLCASNQGQGETQYFGPGTRLLVL.

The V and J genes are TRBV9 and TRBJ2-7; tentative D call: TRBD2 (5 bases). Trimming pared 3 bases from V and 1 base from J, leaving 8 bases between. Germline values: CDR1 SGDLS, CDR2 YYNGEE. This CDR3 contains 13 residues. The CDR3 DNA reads TGTGCCAGCAGCGACGGGATTTCCTACGAGCAGTACTTC. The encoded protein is CASSDGISYEQYF.

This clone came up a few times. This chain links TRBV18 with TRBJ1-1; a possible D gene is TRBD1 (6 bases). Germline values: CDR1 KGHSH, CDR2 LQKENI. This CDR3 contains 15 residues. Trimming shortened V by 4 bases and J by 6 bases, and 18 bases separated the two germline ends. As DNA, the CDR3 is TGTGCCAGCTCACGACCAGGCACAGGGACCTCTGAAGCTTTCTTT. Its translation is CASSRPGTGTSEAFF.

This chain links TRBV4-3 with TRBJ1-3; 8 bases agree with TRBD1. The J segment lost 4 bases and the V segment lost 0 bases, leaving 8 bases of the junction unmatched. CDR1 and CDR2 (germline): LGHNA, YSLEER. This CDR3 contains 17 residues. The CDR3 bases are TGCGCCAGCAGCCAAGATCCCCCCGGGACAGGAGGAAACACCATATATTTT. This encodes CASSQDPPGTGGNTIYF.

CDR3 coding DNA: TGTGCCAGCAGCCGACAATACGGGGACACAGATACGCAGTATTTT. Residues: CASSRQYGDTDTQYF. This chain links TRBV7-2 with TRBJ2-3, with D possibly matching TRBD2 (5 bases). V was cut by 5 bases and J by 2 bases, with 14 bases left in between. CDR1 SGHTA and CDR2 FQGNSA come from the germline V gene. The CDR3 is 15 residues long.

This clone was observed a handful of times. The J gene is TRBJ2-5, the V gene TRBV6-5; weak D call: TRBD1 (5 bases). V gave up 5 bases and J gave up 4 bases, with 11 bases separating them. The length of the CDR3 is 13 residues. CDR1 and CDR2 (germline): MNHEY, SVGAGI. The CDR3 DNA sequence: TGTGCCAGCAGTCCATCAGGGTTAGAGACCCAGTACTTC. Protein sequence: CASSPSGLETQYF.

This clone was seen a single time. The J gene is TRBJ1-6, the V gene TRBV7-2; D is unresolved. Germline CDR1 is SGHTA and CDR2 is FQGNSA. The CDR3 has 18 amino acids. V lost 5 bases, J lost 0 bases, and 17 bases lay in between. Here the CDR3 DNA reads TGTGCCAGCAGCCCTAGCCTTACGAGGAGCTCCTATAATTCACCCCTCCACTTT. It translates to CASSPSLTRSSYNSPLHF.

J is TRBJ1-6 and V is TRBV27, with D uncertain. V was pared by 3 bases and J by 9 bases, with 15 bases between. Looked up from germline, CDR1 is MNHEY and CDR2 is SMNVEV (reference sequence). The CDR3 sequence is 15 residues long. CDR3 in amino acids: CASSLKVAAGSPLHF. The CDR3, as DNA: TGTGCCAGCAGTTTGAAGGTGGCAGCAGGTTCACCCCTCCACTTT.

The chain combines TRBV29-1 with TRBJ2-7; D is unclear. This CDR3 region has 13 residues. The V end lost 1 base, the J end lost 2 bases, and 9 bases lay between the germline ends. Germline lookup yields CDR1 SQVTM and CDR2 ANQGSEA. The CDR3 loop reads CSVEGQATYEQYF. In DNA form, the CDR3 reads TGCAGCGTTGAAGGTCAGGCAACCTACGAGCAGTACTTC.

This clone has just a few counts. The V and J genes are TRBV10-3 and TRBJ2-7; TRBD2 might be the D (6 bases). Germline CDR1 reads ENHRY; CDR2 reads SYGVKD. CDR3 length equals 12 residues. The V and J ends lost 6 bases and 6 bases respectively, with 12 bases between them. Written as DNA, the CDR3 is TGTGCCATCAGCGGGGGTGTCGCCGAGCAGTACTTC. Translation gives CAISGGVAEQYF.

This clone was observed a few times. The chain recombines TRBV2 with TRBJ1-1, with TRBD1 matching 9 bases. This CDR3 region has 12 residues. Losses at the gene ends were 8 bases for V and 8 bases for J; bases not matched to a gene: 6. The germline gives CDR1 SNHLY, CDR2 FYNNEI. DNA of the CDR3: TGTGCCAGCGGACAGGGGTACGGGGAAGCTTTCTTT. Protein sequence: CASGQGYGEAFF.

CDR3 bases: TGTGCCAGCAGCCTGGCGGGGGGCACCTGGGCTGAGCAGTTCTTC. This translates into CASSLAGGTWAEQFF. This chain connects TRBV5-6 to TRBJ2-1; 8 bases are shared with TRBD2. CDR1 and CDR2 from the germline V gene are SGHDT and YYEEEE. There are 15 residues in the CDR3. Unmatched junction bases numbered 12, after V lost 4 bases and J lost 9 bases.

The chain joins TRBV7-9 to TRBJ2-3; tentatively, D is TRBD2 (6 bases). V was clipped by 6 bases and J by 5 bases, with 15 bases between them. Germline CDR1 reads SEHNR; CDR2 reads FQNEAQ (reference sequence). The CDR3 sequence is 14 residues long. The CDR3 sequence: CASSLRGGEDTQYF. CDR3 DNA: TGTGCCAGCAGTCTCCGCGGCGGGGAAGATACGCAGTATTTT.

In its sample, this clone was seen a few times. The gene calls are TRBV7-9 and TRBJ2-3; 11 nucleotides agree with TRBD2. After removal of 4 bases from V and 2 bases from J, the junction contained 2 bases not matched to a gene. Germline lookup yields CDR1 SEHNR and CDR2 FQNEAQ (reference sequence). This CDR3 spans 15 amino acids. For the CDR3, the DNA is TGTGCCAGCAGCTCGGGACTAGCGGTCACAGATACGCAGTATTTT. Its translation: CASSSGLAVTDTQYF.

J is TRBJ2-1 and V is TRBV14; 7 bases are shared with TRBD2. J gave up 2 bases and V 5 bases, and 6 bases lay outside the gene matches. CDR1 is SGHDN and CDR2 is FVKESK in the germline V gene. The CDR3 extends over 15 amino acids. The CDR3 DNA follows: TGTGCCAGCAGCTATCGGGAGGTTACCTACAATGAGCAGTTCTTC. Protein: CASSYREVTYNEQFF. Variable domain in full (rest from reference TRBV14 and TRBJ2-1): EAGVTQFPSHSVIEKGQTVTLRCDPISGHDNLYWYRRVMGKEIKFLLHFVKESKQDESGMPNNRFLAERTGGTYSTLKVQPAELEDSGVYFCASSYREVTYNEQFFGPGTRLTVL.

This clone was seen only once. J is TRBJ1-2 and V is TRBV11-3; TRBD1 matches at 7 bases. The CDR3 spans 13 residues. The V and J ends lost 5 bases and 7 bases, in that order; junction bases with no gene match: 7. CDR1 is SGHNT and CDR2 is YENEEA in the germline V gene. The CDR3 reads CASSQIQGPGYTF. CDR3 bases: TGTGCCAGCAGCCAGATACAGGGGCCTGGCTACACCTTC.

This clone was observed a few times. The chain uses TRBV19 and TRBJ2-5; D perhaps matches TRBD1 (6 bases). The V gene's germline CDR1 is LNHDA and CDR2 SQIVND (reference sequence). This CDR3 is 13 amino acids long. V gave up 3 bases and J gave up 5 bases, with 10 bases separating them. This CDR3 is CASSIQGKETQYF. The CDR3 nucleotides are TGTGCCAGTAGTATCCAGGGGAAGGAGACCCAGTACTTC.

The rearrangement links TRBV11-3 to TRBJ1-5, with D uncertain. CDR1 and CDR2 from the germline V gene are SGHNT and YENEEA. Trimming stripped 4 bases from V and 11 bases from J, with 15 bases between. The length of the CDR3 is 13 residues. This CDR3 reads CASSSQEGQAQHF. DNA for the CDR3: TGTGCCAGCAGCTCCCAGGAAGGCCAGGCCCAGCATTTT.

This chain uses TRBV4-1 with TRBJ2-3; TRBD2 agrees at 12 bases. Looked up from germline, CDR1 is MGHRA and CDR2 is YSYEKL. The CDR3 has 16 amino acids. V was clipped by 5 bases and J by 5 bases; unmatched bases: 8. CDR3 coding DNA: TGCGCCAGCAGCGCACAGACTAGCGGGAGATTAGATACGCAGTATTTT. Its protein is CASSAQTSGRLDTQYF.

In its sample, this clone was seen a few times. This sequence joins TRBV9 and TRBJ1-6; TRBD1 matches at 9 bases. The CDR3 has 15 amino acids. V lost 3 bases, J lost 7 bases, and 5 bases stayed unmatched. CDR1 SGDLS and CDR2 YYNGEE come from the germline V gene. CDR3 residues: CASSAIGTGNSPLHF. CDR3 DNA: TGTGCCAGCAGCGCGATCGGGACAGGGAATTCACCCCTCCACTTT.

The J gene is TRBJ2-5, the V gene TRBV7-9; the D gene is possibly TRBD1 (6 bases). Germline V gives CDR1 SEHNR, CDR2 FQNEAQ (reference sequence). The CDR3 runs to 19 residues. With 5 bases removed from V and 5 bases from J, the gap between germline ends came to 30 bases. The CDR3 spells CASSTPDPRGRRVLETQYF. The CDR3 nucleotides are TGTGCCAGCAGCACCCCCGACCCCAGGGGCAGGCGTGTTCTGGAGACCCAGTACTTC.

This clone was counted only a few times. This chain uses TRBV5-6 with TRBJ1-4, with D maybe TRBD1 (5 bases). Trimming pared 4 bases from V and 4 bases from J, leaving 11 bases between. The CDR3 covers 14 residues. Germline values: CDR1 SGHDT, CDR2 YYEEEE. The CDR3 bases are TGTGCCAGCAGCCCCGACAGACGTAATGAAAAACTGTTTTTT. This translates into CASSPDRRNEKLFF.

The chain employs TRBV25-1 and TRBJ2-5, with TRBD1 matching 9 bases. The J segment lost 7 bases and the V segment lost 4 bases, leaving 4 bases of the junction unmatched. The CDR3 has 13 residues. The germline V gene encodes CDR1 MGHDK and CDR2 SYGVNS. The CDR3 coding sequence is TGTGCCAGCAGTGCCGACAGGGGGTCGACCCAGTACTTC. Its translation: CASSADRGSTQYF.